This T cell receptor (beta chain) was sequenced for a study of CD8 T cells in Susac syndrome. V was trimmed by 0 bases and J by 9 bases, leaving 12 bases between them. This CDR3 has 14 amino acids. Germline-derived CDR1 and CDR2 are MNHEY and SVGEGT. CD8+ and CD4+ T cells from blood underwent TCR beta sequencing, which was carried out in a high-throughput format. Through negative isolation, CD4+ and CD8+ T cells were obtained, while TEMRA cells were enriched using FACS. The RNA, about 0.45 to 1 ug, was put through reverse transcription using random hexamers. Multiplex immunoSEQ PCR targeted 54 Vbeta and 13 Jbeta TCR beta segments. TCRdb itself ran the immunoSEQ multiplex PCR reads through MiXCR, one entry per CDR3 protein. Of about 83,000 distinct CDR3 sequences in the sample, approximately 96% were seen once.

The V gene is TRBV6-2 or TRBV6-3, the J gene TRBJ2-1; no clear D gene. This receptor was obtained from a human donor with Susac syndrome. Sequences were obtained from CD8+ T cells from PBMCs. The CDR3 spells CASSYSPLALEQFF. For the CDR3, the DNA is TGTGCCAGCAGTTACTCACCCCTTGCGCTTGAGCAGTTCTTC.